The rows below give T cell receptor beta chains drawn from one sample of a study of OX40 agonist ivuxolimab in advanced cancers. Method: immunoSEQ multiplex PCR; TCRdb's copy keeps in-frame clones and lacks some. There are approximately 73,000 clones in the sample; 85% to 90% occur only once, and approximately 12% lies in the top ten. Source: CD4+ or CD8+ T cells sorted from blood, taken in a trial of the OX40 agonist ivuxolimab. The receptor source for this set is an adult with an advanced solid tumor such as melanoma, head and neck, liver or kidney cancer. Each CDR3 is given with its conserved first and last residue. A D gene is named only where the DNA matches it firmly. Part of the rows lack a size; the others show once, few, many or a class for expanded clones.

TRBD1,TRBV7-8,TRBJ1-5,-,TGTGCCAGCAGCTTAAAACCGGGACAGGGGGTTCACCGACCCAAAAATCAGCCCCAGCATTTT,CASSLKPGQGVHRPKNQPQHF
-,TRBV11-3,TRBJ2-2,-,TGTGCCAGCAGCCCTTCCGGGACTTACACCGGGGAGCTGTTTTTT,CASSPSGTYTGELFF
TRBD2,TRBV4-2,TRBJ2-7,-,TGTGCCAGCAGCCAAGAAGGGCGGGGGAGTAGTACTTACGAGCAGTACTTC,CASSQEGRGSSTYEQYF
TRBD1,TRBV18,TRBJ2-7,-,TGTGCCAGCTCACCGCAGGGACAGGGTTACGAGCAGTACTTC,CASSPQGQGYEQYF
-,TRBV6-5,TRBJ2-1,-,TGTGCCAGCAGTTATAGATGGGACGGGAAAGACAATGAGCAGTTCTTC,CASSYRWDGKDNEQFF
TRBD2,TRBV9,TRBJ2-7,-,TGTGCCAGCAGCGTAGGTTCTAGCGGGAGAATCGGCTACGAGCAGTACTTC,CASSVGSSGRIGYEQYF
TRBD1,TRBV19,TRBJ1-5,once,TGTGCCAGTAGTACCCGACAGGGGACGGGGCAGCCCCAGCATTTT,CASSTRQGTGQPQHF
TRBD2,TRBV15,TRBJ2-7,-,TGTGCCACCAGCAGAGGGGGCGGGAGGACATACGAGCAGTACTTC,CATSRGGGRTYEQYF
-,TRBV7-9,TRBJ1-2,-,TGTGCCAGCAGCTTAGTCGGGGGAGGCTATGGCTACACCTTC,CASSLVGGGYGYTF
TRBD1,TRBV19,TRBJ2-7,-,TGTGCCAGTAGTATTGAGGCGGGCAGGGGGTCCTACGAGCAGTACTTC,CASSIEAGRGSYEQYF
TRBD2,TRBV2,TRBJ2-3,-,TGTGCCAGCAGTGTTCTAGCGGGAGAAACAGATACGCAGTATTTT,CASSVLAGETDTQYF